Shown below are 21 T cell receptor beta chains from a single sample sequenced in a study of cytomegalovirus exposure and HLA in healthy donors. Both 60 Vbeta primers and 13 Jbeta primers went into the PCR. TCRdb keeps only in-frame clones here, not all; method: immunoSEQ multiplex PCR. The sample shows 200,000 to 250,000 clones, about 81% of them seen only once. Material for sequencing was PBMCs. These receptors were taken from a woman between 40 and 50 years old in good health and CMV-seropositive.

Of note for this clone: The sample has other DNA sequences that encode this CDR3 too. The chain employs TRBV29-1 and TRBJ1-1; the match to TRBD1 covers 10 bases. The ends lost 6 bases at V and 1 base at J; junction bases unmatched: 2. Germline V gives CDR1 SQVTM, CDR2 ANQGSEA. The CDR3 sequence is 13 residues long. The CDR3 protein is CSVRTGGNTEAFF. Here the CDR3 DNA reads TGCAGCGTCAGGACAGGGGGGAACACTGAAGCTTTCTTT.

This clone was detected once. The V call is TRBV15, the J call TRBJ2-1; D unclear. The CDR3 is 16 amino acids. Germline assignment: CDR1 LNHNV and CDR2 YYDKDF (reference sequence). Trimming removed 1 base from V and 7 bases from J, with 17 bases in between. This chain's CDR3 is CATSRGTNLESNEQFF. As DNA, the CDR3 is TGTGCCACCAGCAGAGGAACCAACTTAGAATCAAATGAGCAGTTCTTC.

This clone has only one observation. The chain joins TRBV4-3 to TRBJ1-1; the D is unclear. Germline lookup yields CDR1 LGHNA and CDR2 YSLEER. The CDR3 consists of 15 residues. Trimming cost V 0 bases and J 6 bases, with 14 bases left between them. The CDR3 is CASSQERNSGAEAFF. The DNA for the CDR3 is TGCGCCAGCAGCCAAGAGAGAAACAGCGGAGCTGAAGCTTTCTTT.

The V call is TRBV7-9, the J call TRBJ2-7, with D unresolved. CDR3 length: 12 amino acids. V was pared by 5 bases and J by 7 bases, with 12 bases between. Germline lookup yields CDR1 SEHNR and CDR2 FQNEAQ (reference sequence). The CDR3 loop reads CASSPRREEQYF. The CDR3 DNA is TGTGCCAGCAGCCCTAGACGTGAAGAGCAGTACTTC.

CDR3 region: CASSTGTGRNTEAFF. The CDR3 DNA is TGTGCCAGCAGTACTGGAACAGGCCGGAACACTGAAGCTTTCTTT. V is TRBV2 and J is TRBJ1-1, with D tentatively TRBD1 (5 bases). V lost 5 bases and J lost 1, with 14 bases in between. From germline, CDR1 is SNHLY and CDR2 FYNNEI. This CDR3 is built from 15 residues. The full variable domain, its missing parts supplied by reference TRBV2 and TRBJ1-1, is EPEVTQTPSHQVTQMGQEVILRCVPISNHLYFYWYRQILGQKVEFLVSFYNNEISEKSEIFDDQFSVERPDGSNFTLKIRSTKLEDSAMYFCASSTGTGRNTEAFFGQGTRLTVV.

The chain employs TRBV9 and TRBJ2-3, with TRBD2 identical over 11 bases. V gave up 5 bases and J gave up 6 bases; unmatched junction bases: 14. Germline-derived CDR1 and CDR2 are SGDLS and YYNGEE. The CDR3 totals 17 residues. The CDR3 loop reads CASSRTGLAALEDTQYF. CDR3 DNA sequence: TGTGCCAGCAGTCGAACGGGACTAGCGGCCTTGGAGGATACGCAGTATTTT.

The chain carries TRBV2 and TRBJ1-1; 8 positions match TRBD1. V lost 4 bases to trimming and J lost 6 bases; unmatched junction nucleotides: 4. Per the germline V gene, CDR1 is SNHLY and CDR2 is FYNNEI. The CDR3 extends over 13 amino acids. In DNA form, the CDR3 reads TGTGCCAGCAGTGGACAGGGGAGGGCTGAAGCTTTCTTT. Its protein is CASSGQGRAEAFF.

The chain carries TRBV5-5 and TRBJ1-2, with D perhaps TRBD1 (6 bases). CDR1 and CDR2 from the germline V gene are SGHKS and YYEKEE (reference sequence). The V end lost 1 base, the J end lost 7 bases, and 11 bases lay between the germline ends. This CDR3 comprises 13 residues. The CDR3 DNA sequence: TGTGCCAGCAGCTTGACAGGGTCCGGTGGCTACACCTTC. Residues: CASSLTGSGGYTF.

V is TRBV2 and J is TRBJ1-5, with D uncertain. The CDR3 totals 15 residues. V gave up 6 bases and J gave up 4 bases, with 16 bases separating them. CDR1 and CDR2 from the germline V gene are SNHLY and FYNNEI. The CDR3 loop reads CASRGEEGRNQPQHF. The CDR3, as DNA: TGTGCCAGCAGAGGAGAGGAGGGAAGGAATCAGCCCCAGCATTTT.

This sequence joins TRBV6-1 and TRBJ1-1; unclear D gene. CDR1 and CDR2 from the germline V gene are MNHNS and SASEGT. V was clipped by 7 bases and J by 3 bases, with 6 bases between them. This CDR3 contains 11 residues. CDR3 region: CASIQYTEAFF. The DNA for the CDR3 is TGTGCCAGCATACAGTACACTGAAGCTTTCTTT.

The chain employs TRBV27 and TRBJ2-7; 8 bases align to TRBD2. CDR3 length: 14 residues. The ends lost 8 bases at V and 4 bases at J; junction bases unmatched: 10. Germline V gene lookup returns CDR1 MNHEY and CDR2 SMNVEV (reference sequence). The CDR3 DNA reads as TGTGCCAGCGCTCGGGGGGGTCCTGCTTACGAGCAGTACTTC. Translated, it gives CASARGGPAYEQYF.

This clone was counted only a few times. This sequence joins TRBV20-1 and TRBJ2-1, with no clear D. Germline lookup yields CDR1 DFQATT and CDR2 SNEGSKA (reference sequence). V dropped 6 bases and J dropped 7 bases, with 10 bases sitting between them. The CDR3 loop spans 11 amino acids. CDR3: CSAYADNEQFF. The CDR3 DNA reads TGCAGTGCCTACGCTGATAATGAGCAGTTCTTC.

The rearrangement joins TRBV9 to TRBJ2-7; TRBD2 matches at 11 bases. The CDR3 loop spans 15 amino acids. The germline gives CDR1 SGDLS, CDR2 YYNGEE. V was pared by 4 bases and J by 3 bases, with 6 bases of the junction left unmatched. CDR3 in DNA: TGTGCCAGCAGCCCGGGACTAGCGGACCTCTACGAGCAGTACTTC. Its protein is CASSPGLADLYEQYF.

V and J are TRBV5-1 and TRBJ1-4; no reliable D call. The V end lost 4 bases, the J end lost 2 bases, and 21 bases lay between the germline ends. Germline CDR1 SGHRS, CDR2 YFSETQ. The CDR3 contains 18 residues. Here the CDR3 DNA reads TGCGCCAGCAGCCCATCAGACGGAGGGTTGAGGACTAATGAAAAACTGTTTTTT. The encoded protein is CASSPSDGGLRTNEKLFF.

The V call is TRBV20-1, the J call TRBJ2-5, with D hard to call. Germline CDR1 and CDR2: DFQATT and SNEGSKA (reference sequence). This CDR3 region has 10 residues. V was cut by 4 bases and J by 5 bases, with 5 bases left in between. The CDR3 loop reads CSATRETQYF. In nucleotides, the CDR3 is TGCAGTGCTACGAGGGAGACCCAGTACTTC.

The genes are TRBV5-4 and TRBJ2-1; 9 bases match TRBD2. CDR1 and CDR2 from the germline V gene are SGHNT and YYREEE (reference sequence). Trimming took 2 bases from V and 4 from J; bases not matched to a gene: 7. The CDR3 covers 16 residues. This CDR3 is CASSFPGLADYNEQFF. The CDR3 coding sequence is TGTGCCAGCAGCTTCCCGGGACTAGCCGATTACAATGAGCAGTTCTTC.

The J gene is TRBJ2-5, the V gene TRBV27, with 7 positions matching TRBD1. The J call may be in error: the DNA end matches TRBJ2-7 better. There are 14 residues in the CDR3. CDR1 and CDR2 (germline): MNHEY, SMNVEV (reference sequence). The CDR3 sequence: CASTRSDRVYEQYF. CDR3 nucleotide sequence: TGTGCCAGTACCCGCAGTGACAGGGTCTACGAGCAGTACTTC.

The rearrangement joins TRBV7-2 to TRBJ1-5; D unresolved. CDR1 is SGHTA and CDR2 is FQGNSA in the germline V gene. Trimming shortened V by 8 bases and J by 1 base, and 6 bases separated the two germline ends. The CDR3 loop spans 12 amino acids. For the CDR3, the DNA is TGTGCCAGCGGCCAAAGCAATCAGCCCCAGCATTTT. It translates to CASGQSNQPQHF.

V is TRBV6-5 and J is TRBJ2-7; D is undetermined. Trimming stripped 5 bases from V and 3 bases from J, with 14 bases between. This CDR3 region has 14 residues. The germline gives CDR1 MNHEY, CDR2 SVGAGI. CDR3 bases: TGTGCCAGCAGTCTCTACGGTAAAGACTACGAGCAGTACTTC. This sequence encodes CASSLYGKDYEQYF.

The chain carries TRBV19 and TRBJ2-5, with D perhaps TRBD2 (5 bases). V shed 3 bases and J shed 5 bases, with 10 bases lying between them. Germline assignment: CDR1 LNHDA and CDR2 SQIVND (reference sequence). The CDR3 covers 13 residues. CDR3 DNA sequence: TGTGCCAGTAGTATCCGGGGAATGGAGACCCAGTACTTC. Protein: CASSIRGMETQYF. The whole variable domain, remainder taken from reference TRBV19 and TRBJ2-5, is DGGITQSPKYLFRKEGQNVTLSCEQNLNHDAMYWYRQDPGQGLRLIYYSQIVNDFQKGDIAEGYSVSREKKESFPLTVTSAQKNPTAFYLCASSIRGMETQYFGPGTRLLVL.

This clone was observed a handful of times. The chain recombines TRBV6-1 with TRBJ2-5; 10 bases match TRBD2. CDR1 is MNHNS and CDR2 is SASEGT in the germline V gene. The V gene end was trimmed by 6 bases and the J gene end by 3 bases; junction bases not matched to a gene: 7. CDR3 length: 15 residues. CDR3 nucleotide sequence: TGTGCCAGCAGGACCGGGCTAGCGGGAGAAGAGACCCAGTACTTC. This encodes CASRTGLAGEETQYF.